This record looks at one T cell receptor beta chain sequence and its context. The antigen is unknown. This entry comes from a study of shared clonotypes between healthy human individuals. Study-level information: Per donor, CD8 memory used one plate, CD8 naive used two, CD4 memory used three and CD4 naive used three. Points from the study as a whole: The researchers took only blood, and tissue repertoires probably look different. Against clonotypes common to all four donors, non-shared ones had lower generation probabilities.

Trimming shortened V by 3 bases and J by 5 bases, and 13 bases separated the two germline ends. The length of the CDR3 is 14 residues. Germline V gives CDR1 LNHDA, CDR2 SQIVND (reference sequence). Libraries were prepared by immunoSEQ multiplex PCR; TCRdb keeps only in-frame clonotypes and omits some of them. The data show more than 150,000 clones, 90% to 95% seen once. The clonotype comes from a woman in her 30s in good health. The chain has TRBV19 and TRBJ2-5; possibly TRBD1 for D (5 bases). The sequencing sample was made of naive CD4+ T cells sorted from blood. This sample's subset: CD45RA+ positively selected. The DNA for the CDR3 is TGTGCCAGTAGTATCCAGGGTGGGTTCGAGACCCAGTACTTC. Protein: CASSIQGGFETQYF.